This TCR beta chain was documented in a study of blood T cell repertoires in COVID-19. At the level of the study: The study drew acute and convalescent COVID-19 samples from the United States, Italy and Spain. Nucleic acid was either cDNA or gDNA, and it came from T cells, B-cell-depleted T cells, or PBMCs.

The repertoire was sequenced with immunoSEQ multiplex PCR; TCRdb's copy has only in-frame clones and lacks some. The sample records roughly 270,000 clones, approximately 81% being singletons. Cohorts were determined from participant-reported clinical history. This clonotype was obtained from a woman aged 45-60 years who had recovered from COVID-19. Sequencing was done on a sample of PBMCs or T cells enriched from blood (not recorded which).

CDR3 sequence (DNA): TGTGCCAGCAGCTTAGTGGGTCAGGGAAATTCACCCCTCCACTTT. It codes for CASSLVGQGNSPLHF. V and J are TRBV11-2 and TRBJ1-6; maybe TRBD1 (5 bases). Germline lookup yields CDR1 SGHAT and CDR2 FQNNGV. V was cut by 1 base and J by 7 bases, with 11 bases left in between. CDR3 length: 15 residues.